Reported below is one T cell receptor (beta chain). Its antigen is as yet unknown. These data belong to a study of identical twins. Study-wide results and caveats: Zero-insertion analyses might be partly confounded by invariant T cells like MAIT and iNKT. The degree of excess twin sharing was weaker in beta out-of-frame sequences.

It was template switching that added a universal primer site, and there were unique molecular identifiers on the cDNA. From the 5' RACE reads, TCRdb called clonotypes with MiXCR, one entry per CDR3 protein. The data show 500,000 or so distinct CDR3 sequences, 14% seen once. The germline gives CDR1 MDHEN, CDR2 SYDVKM. The CDR3 is 15 amino acids. V dropped 5 bases and J dropped 5 bases, with 18 bases sitting between them. This sample also appeared in a second study, on yellow fever vaccine responses in identical twins.

This chain connects TRBV28 to TRBJ1-1, with D possibly being TRBD1 (6 bases). Specimen: CD4+ T cells sorted from blood. The origin of this receptor is a woman aged 18 to 35 in good health. CDR3 loop: CASSNQGRLGTEAFF. CDR3 nucleotides: TGTGCCAGCAGTAACCAGGGGCGCTTGGGGACTGAAGCTTTCTTT.